The clone carrying this T cell receptor beta chain was observed at least ten times. The antigen is unknown. The investigators amplified TCR beta CDR3 regions from RNA transcripts. The HTBI primer set served for first-round RT-PCR of the TCR CDR3. TCRdb reprocessed the multiplex PCR reads via MiXCR and lists one record per CDR3 protein. The sample holds approximately 590,000 distinct CDR3 sequences; roughly 14% are singletons and the top ten take approximately 7%. The data are from a study of T cells in Graves' hyperthyroidism and ophthalmopathy. Uncontrolled infections, other autoimmune diseases, pregnancy or lactation led to exclusion of patients. The source of the PBMCs was over 8.5 ml of fresh peripheral blood. General study findings and limits: Blood also contained most expanded thyroid clonotypes above 0.001.

The source material was blood. The TCR originated in a woman in her 30s with Graves' hyperthyroidism.

CDR3: CASSTSGTTYEQYF. The CDR3 coding sequence is TGTGCCAGTAGTACTAGCGGGACCACCTACGAGCAGTACTTC. V usage is TRBV19 and J usage is TRBJ2-7; TRBD2 agrees at 9 bases. The ends lost 4 bases at V and 2 bases at J; junction bases unmatched: 3. CDR1 LNHDA and CDR2 SQIVND come from the germline V gene (reference sequence). The CDR3 loop spans 14 amino acids.